Below, 13 T cell receptor beta chains from the same sample are listed, as sequenced in a study of cytotoxic CD8 clonotypes in ibrutinib-treated CLL. Here immunoSEQ multiplex PCR was the method, and the copy in TCRdb shows in-frame clones only, minus some. The sample has some 310,000 clones, around four fifths seen once; the top ten hold approximately 7%. The sample was PBMCs, taken before ibrutinib treatment. These receptors were collected from a human donor with chronic lymphocytic leukemia.

This clone has just a few counts. The rearrangement joins TRBV2 to TRBJ1-2, with TRBD1 as a possible D gene (6 bases). The ends were cut back, 1 base at V and 8 bases at J, with 17 bases in the middle. Germline-derived CDR1 and CDR2 are SNHLY and FYNNEI. CDR3 length: 15 amino acids. In DNA, the CDR3 is TGTGCCAGCAGTGAAGGTACCTCGGGGGCGCGAGGCTACACCTTC. Translation gives CASSEGTSGARGYTF. Based on the CDR3 plus reference TRBV2 and TRBJ1-2, the full variable domain is EPEVTQTPSHQVTQMGQEVILRCVPISNHLYFYWYRQILGQKVEFLVSFYNNEISEKSEIFDDQFSVERPDGSNFTLKIRSTKLEDSAMYFCASSEGTSGARGYTFGSGTRLTVV.

The chain is built from TRBV7-9 and TRBJ1-2, with a weak D call TRBD1 (6 bases). V was clipped by 7 bases and J by 6 bases, with 12 bases between them. The CDR3 totals 12 residues. The germline CDR1 and CDR2 sequences are SEHNR and FQNEAQ (reference sequence). In DNA form, the CDR3 reads TGTGCCAGCATGGGGACACTTAATGGCTACACCTTC. Amino acids: CASMGTLNGYTF.

The V and J genes are TRBV20-1 and TRBJ1-1, with a weak D call TRBD1 (5 bases). The CDR3 length is 11 residues. Germline values: CDR1 DFQATT, CDR2 SNEGSKA (reference sequence). V was pared by 6 bases and J by 5 bases, with 10 bases between. The chain's CDR3 is CSAPRGTEAFF. The DNA for the CDR3 is TGCAGTGCCCCTAGGGGTACTGAAGCTTTCTTT.

V gene TRBV5-5 combines with J gene TRBJ2-7; TRBD2 might be the D (5 bases). CDR1 is SGHKS, CDR2 YYEKEE, per germline (reference sequence). Trimming stripped 0 bases from V and 0 bases from J, with 10 bases between. This CDR3 has 15 amino acids. The CDR3 spells CASSLVLASSYEQYF. Written as DNA, the CDR3 is TGTGCCAGCAGCTTGGTCCTAGCAAGCTCCTACGAGCAGTACTTC. Filled out from reference TRBV5-5 and TRBJ2-7, the complete variable domain reads DAGVTQSPTHLIKTRGQQVTLRCSPISGHKSVSWYQQVLGQGPQFIFQYYEKEERGRGNFPDRFSARQFPNYSSELNVNALLLGDSALYLCASSLVLASSYEQYFGPGTRLTVT.

The chain links TRBV2 to TRBJ2-5; 9 bases map to TRBD2. This CDR3 region has 17 residues. After removal of 6 bases from V and 0 bases from J, the junction contained 11 bases not matched to a gene. Germline V lookup: CDR1 SNHLY, CDR2 FYNNEI. The DNA for the CDR3 is TGTGCCAGCAGCTTAGAAGCGGGAGGCAACTACCAAGAGACCCAGTACTTC. Amino acid sequence: CASSLEAGGNYQETQYF. The full variable domain, in which reference TRBV2 and TRBJ2-5 provide the parts outside the CDR3, is EPEVTQTPSHQVTQMGQEVILRCVPISNHLYFYWYRQILGQKVEFLVSFYNNEISEKSEIFDDQFSVERPDGSNFTLKIRSTKLEDSAMYFCASSLEAGGNYQETQYFGPGTRLLVL.

CDR3 in amino acids: CASRLDRGGSEKLFF. The CDR3 DNA sequence: TGTGCCAGCAGACTCGACAGGGGAGGAAGTGAAAAACTGTTTTTT. The chain couples TRBV7-2 to TRBJ1-4; 8 bases are shared with TRBD1. Trimming cost V 6 bases and J 7 bases; bases outside gene matches: 10. Per germline, CDR1 SGHTA and CDR2 FQGNSA. The length of the CDR3 is 15 residues. The whole variable domain, remainder taken from reference TRBV7-2 and TRBJ1-4, is GAGVSQSPSNKVTEKGKDVELRCDPISGHTALYWYRQSLGQGLEFLIYFQGNSAPDKSGLPSDRFSAERTGGSVSTLTIQRTQQEDSAVYLCASRLDRGGSEKLFFGSGTQLSVL.

This rearrangement joins TRBV7-6 to TRBJ2-7; the match to TRBD2 covers 10 bases. Germline lookup yields CDR1 SGHVS and CDR2 FNYEAQ. This CDR3 is 14 amino acids long. V was pared by 4 bases and J by 6 bases, with 6 bases of the junction left unmatched. The CDR3 DNA is TGTGCCAGCAGCTCCAATAGCGGGAGGTCCGAGCAGTACTTC. Translated, it gives CASSSNSGRSEQYF.

This chain uses TRBV5-1 with TRBJ2-7; TRBD2 matches at 10 bases. Trimming at V came to 4 bases and at J to 6 bases, leaving 7 bases not matched to a gene. CDR3 length: 14 amino acids. Germline V lookup: CDR1 SGHRS, CDR2 YFSETQ. This CDR3 reads CASSTPSGSGEQYF. CDR3 coding DNA: TGCGCCAGCAGCACCCCTAGCGGGAGCGGCGAGCAGTACTTC.

V and J are TRBV5-4 and TRBJ1-2; D might be TRBD1 (5 bases). The germline V gene encodes CDR1 SGHNT and CDR2 YYREEE (reference sequence). Trimming stripped 6 bases from V and 4 bases from J, with 13 bases between. This CDR3 contains 13 residues. CDR3 protein: CASMEGNGYGYTF. The CDR3 nucleotides are TGTGCCAGCATGGAGGGGAACGGCTATGGCTACACCTTC.

The chain has TRBV14 and TRBJ2-7, with D possibly being TRBD2 (7 bases). The germline V and J ends were trimmed by 2 bases and 8 bases, with 10 bases remaining between them. Germline-derived CDR1 and CDR2 are SGHDN and FVKESK. The length of the CDR3 is 12 residues. In DNA, the CDR3 is TGTGCCAGCAGCCAATACGGGGGGCAGCAGTACTTC. Its protein product is CASSQYGGQQYF.

This chain joins TRBV9 and TRBJ2-7; 11 bases fit TRBD2. Trimming took 4 bases from V and 0 from J; bases not matched to a gene: 3. This CDR3 spans 15 amino acids. Germline V gene lookup returns CDR1 SGDLS and CDR2 YYNGEE. The CDR3, as DNA: TGTGCCAGCAGCAGAACTAGCGGGAGCTCCTACGAGCAGTACTTC. It is translated as CASSRTSGSSYEQYF.

This clone was detected only once. V and J are TRBV6-1 and TRBJ1-2; no clear D gene. V was trimmed by 1 base and J by 8 bases, leaving 11 bases between them. This CDR3 has 13 residues. From germline, CDR1 is MNHNS and CDR2 SASEGT. This chain's CDR3 is CASSEDSFGGYTF. CDR3 sequence (DNA): TGTGCCAGCAGTGAAGATTCGTTCGGCGGCTACACCTTC.

The chain has TRBV27 and TRBJ2-4; D might be TRBD1 (5 bases). The V end was cut by 5 bases, the J end by 1 base, with 12 bases between. This CDR3 has 15 residues. Germline V gene data show CDR1 as MNHEY and CDR2 as SMNVEV (reference sequence). The CDR3 nucleotides read TGTGCCAGCAGTCCCCGGTGGGGCGCCAAAAACATTCAGTACTTC. It translates to CASSPRWGAKNIQYF.